A selection of T cell receptor beta chains follows, all from one sample in a study of early T cells in non-severe SARS-CoV-2 infection. TCRdb called the 5' RACE reads again in MiXCR, with one record for every CDR3 protein. Of about 64,000 distinct CDR3 sequences in the sample, less than 5.5% were seen once. Material for sequencing was whole blood. Receptors were obtained from an adult who was a healthcare worker with PCR-confirmed SARS-CoV-2 infection or an uninfected control (not recorded which). Each CDR3 is given with its conserved first and last residue. A D gene is named only where the DNA matches it firmly. For some rows the clone size is stated as once, few or many, or as a class when expanded; others skip it.

D: NA; J: TRBJ2-1; size: few; V: TRBV9; DNA: TGTGCCAGCAGCGTAGAGAGCGTAAGCTCCTACAATGAGCAGTTCTTC; CDR3: CASSVESVSSYNEQFF
D: TRBD2; J: TRBJ2-3; size: many; V: TRBV20-1; DNA: TGCAGTGCTAGGGAGTCGCTAGCGGGGGCGTTCTTGGATACGCAGTATTTT; CDR3: CSARESLAGAFLDTQYF
D: NA; J: TRBJ1-2; size: few; V: TRBV11-2; DNA: TGTGCCAGCAGCCCTCCCTGGATCTATGGCTACACCTTC; CDR3: CASSPPWIYGYTF
D: NA; J: TRBJ2-1; size: many; V: TRBV7-2; DNA: TGTGCCAGCAGCTTTAGACAGGAGAACAATGAGCAGTTCTTC; CDR3: CASSFRQENNEQFF
D: NA; J: TRBJ2-1; size: few; V: TRBV29-1; DNA: TGCAGCGTTGACTCCAATGAGCAGTTCTTC; CDR3: CSVDSNEQFF
D: NA; J: TRBJ2-7; size: many; V: TRBV24-1; DNA: TGTGCCACCAGTGATGGGGAATCCTACGAGCAGTACTTC; CDR3: CATSDGESYEQYF
D: TRBD2; J: TRBJ2-3; size: few; V: TRBV20-1; DNA: TGCAGTGCTATGATTAGCGGGGCGGGCACAGATACGCAGTATTTT; CDR3: CSAMISGAGTDTQYF
D: NA; J: TRBJ1-1; size: many; V: TRBV20-1; DNA: TGCAGTGCTACACACAGTTATTACACTGAAGCTTTCTTT; CDR3: CSATHSYYTEAFF
D: NA; J: TRBJ2-1; size: many; V: TRBV6-6; DNA: TGTGCCAGCCGGGACCGGGTCGAATGGAACAATGAGCAGTTCTTC; CDR3: CASRDRVEWNNEQFF
D: TRBD1; J: TRBJ1-6; size: few; V: TRBV5-1; DNA: TGCGCCAGCAGCTCCGGGACAGGGGCGCATAATTCACCCCTCCACTTT; CDR3: CASSSGTGAHNSPLHF
D: NA; J: TRBJ2-2; size: NA; V: TRBV30; DNA: TGTGTCTGGAGTGTATCACCAGCGGACACCGGGGAGCTGTTTTTT; CDR3: CVWSVSPADTGELFF
D: NA; J: TRBJ2-2; size: many; V: TRBV9; DNA: TGTGCCAGCAGCCCCGTCCCCGTATCCGGGGCCGGGGAGCTGTTTTTT; CDR3: CASSPVPVSGAGELFF
D: TRBD2; J: TRBJ2-7; size: many; V: TRBV4-3; DNA: TGCGCCAGCAGCCCTCGACTAGCGGGAGGGGACTACGAGCAGTACTTC; CDR3: CASSPRLAGGDYEQYF
D: TRBD2; J: TRBJ2-7; size: many; V: TRBV5-1; DNA: TGCGCCAGCAGCTTTTTTAGCGGGGGAACCTACGAGCAGTACTTC; CDR3: CASSFFSGGTYEQYF
D: NA; J: TRBJ1-1; size: NA; V: TRBV7-2; DNA: TGTGCCAGCAGCTTAGTACCCCTATATCCGGGGGCGAAAGCTTTCTTT; CDR3: CASSLVPLYPGAKAFF
D: TRBD2; J: TRBJ2-5; size: few; V: TRBV6-5; DNA: TGTGCCAGCAGTTACTCCGGGCTAGCGGGAGGCCTCGGGGAGACCCAGTACTTC; CDR3: CASSYSGLAGGLGETQYF
D: NA; J: TRBJ2-7; size: many; V: TRBV21-1; DNA: TGTGCCAGCAGCCCGATTGAATACGAGCAGTACTTC; CDR3: CASSPIEYEQYF
D: NA; J: TRBJ2-5; size: NA; V: TRBV29-1; DNA: TGCAGCGTCCCCAGGGGGGGGGAGACCCAGTACTTC; CDR3: CSVPRGGETQYF
D: TRBD1; J: TRBJ2-7; size: many; V: TRBV10-3; DNA: TGTGCCATCAGTGGACAGGGGGCGGACTACGAGCAGTACTTC; CDR3: CAISGQGADYEQYF
D: NA; J: TRBJ1-3; size: NA; V: TRBV6-6; DNA: TGTGCCAGCAGTTCAAAGGGGCCAAACTCTGGAAACACCATATATTTT; CDR3: CASSSKGPNSGNTIYF
D: NA; J: TRBJ2-7; size: few; V: TRBV20-1; DNA: TGCAGTGCTAGAGTGGCCACTTCCTACGAGCAGTACTTC; CDR3: CSARVATSYEQYF
D: NA; J: TRBJ2-2; size: few; V: TRBV7-2; DNA: TGTGCCAGCAGCTCCCGGCCCGACGGGGAGCTGTTTTTT; CDR3: CASSSRPDGELFF
D: NA; J: TRBJ2-5; size: many; V: TRBV5-6; DNA: TGTGCCAGCAGCTTGGAGGCGCGGGGAGCAGGGACCCAGTACTTC; CDR3: CASSLEARGAGTQYF
D: TRBD2; J: TRBJ2-3; size: few; V: TRBV2; DNA: TGTGCCAGCAGAGGGACTAGTCCACAAGATACGCAGTATTTT; CDR3: CASRGTSPQDTQYF
D: NA; J: TRBJ2-5; size: many; V: TRBV21-1; DNA: TGTGCCAGCAGCAAAGTTCGGGGGGACTCCCAACAAGAGACCCAGTACTTC; CDR3: CASSKVRGDSQQETQYF
D: NA; J: TRBJ1-1; size: many; V: TRBV5-1; DNA: TGCGCCAGCAGATACGGAGACACTGAAGCTTTCTTT; CDR3: CASRYGDTEAFF
D: TRBD2; J: TRBJ2-1; size: many; V: TRBV6-2/TRBV6-3; DNA: TGTGCCAGCAGCCCCCTTGCGGGAGGCCGGAAGCAGTTCTTC; CDR3: CASSPLAGGRKQFF